This TCR beta chain derives from a study of cytomegalovirus exposure and HLA in healthy donors. This clone was detected once. The PCR used 60 Vbeta and 13 Jbeta primers. The data were produced by immunoSEQ multiplex PCR, yet TCRdb's version contains in-frame clones alone and is incomplete. Of about 120,000 clones listed, 80% are singletons. Looked up from germline, CDR1 is MNHEY and CDR2 is SVGAGI. The V gene lost 11 bases and the J gene lost 5 bases, with 16 bases spanning the gap. The CDR3 has 13 residues. The source is a human donor in good health. The source material was PBMCs. V gene TRBV6-5 combines with J gene TRBJ2-1, with no clear D. The CDR3, as DNA: TGTGCCGTCTTCCCGGCAGGCAACAATGAGCAGTTCTTC. Protein product: CAVFPAGNNEQFF.